This TCR beta chain was recorded in a study of blood T cell repertoires in COVID-19. This CDR3 spans 17 amino acids. Between the trimmed V and J ends, which lost 2 bases and 7 bases, there was a span of 18 bases. Clinical history reported by participants formed the basis on which cohorts were assigned. Authors' methods: Cell counts per sample came from amplifying reference gene primers. Only in-frame clones appear in the TCRdb table, and some are missing; sequencing was by immunoSEQ multiplex PCR. That table furnishes V, J and clone size, whereas the DNA furnished D and trimming. Of approximately 390,000 clones in the sample, approximately 86% were seen once.

The TCR was taken from a woman in her thirties or forties with acute COVID-19. Sequences were obtained from PBMCs or T cells enriched from blood (not recorded which). The chain has TRBV23-1 and TRBJ1-6; no clear D. TRBV23-1 is treated as an ORF (open reading frame) with a function not yet certain. Here the CDR3 reads CASSQDLRVMRNSPLHF. CDR3 coding DNA: TGCGCCAGCAGTCAAGATTTGAGGGTGATGAGGAATTCACCCCTCCACTTT.